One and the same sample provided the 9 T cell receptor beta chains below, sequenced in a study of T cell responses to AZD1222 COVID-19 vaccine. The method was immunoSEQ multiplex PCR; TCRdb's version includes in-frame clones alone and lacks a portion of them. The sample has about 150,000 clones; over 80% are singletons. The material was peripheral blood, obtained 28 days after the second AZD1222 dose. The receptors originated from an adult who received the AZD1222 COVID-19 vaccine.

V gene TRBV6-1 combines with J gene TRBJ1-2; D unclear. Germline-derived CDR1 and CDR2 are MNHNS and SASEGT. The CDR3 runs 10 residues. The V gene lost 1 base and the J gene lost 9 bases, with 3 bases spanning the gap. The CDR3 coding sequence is TGTGCCAGCAGTGAAGTTAGCTACACCTTC. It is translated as CASSEVSYTF.

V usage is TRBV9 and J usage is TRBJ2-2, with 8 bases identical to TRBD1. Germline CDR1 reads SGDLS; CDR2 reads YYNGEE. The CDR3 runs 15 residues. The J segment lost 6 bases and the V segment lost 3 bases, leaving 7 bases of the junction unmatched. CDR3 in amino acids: CASSAPQGAPGELFF. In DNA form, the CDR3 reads TGTGCCAGCAGCGCCCCCCAGGGGGCCCCCGGGGAGCTGTTTTTT.

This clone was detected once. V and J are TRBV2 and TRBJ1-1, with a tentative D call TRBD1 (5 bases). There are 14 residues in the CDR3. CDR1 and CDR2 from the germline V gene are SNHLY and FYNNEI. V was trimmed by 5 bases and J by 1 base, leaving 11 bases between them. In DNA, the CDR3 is TGTGCCAGCAGTACGGGGACGGCGAACACTGAAGCTTTCTTT. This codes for CASSTGTANTEAFF.

The CDR3 region is CASSIVVQLGANQPQHF. CDR3 sequence (DNA): TGTGCCAGTAGTATAGTAGTCCAACTCGGTGCCAATCAGCCCCAGCATTTT. This sequence joins TRBV19 and TRBJ1-5; D is undetermined. The V gene lost 1 base and the J gene lost 3 bases, with 16 bases spanning the gap. The CDR3 totals 17 residues. CDR1 is LNHDA, CDR2 SQIVND, per germline (reference sequence).

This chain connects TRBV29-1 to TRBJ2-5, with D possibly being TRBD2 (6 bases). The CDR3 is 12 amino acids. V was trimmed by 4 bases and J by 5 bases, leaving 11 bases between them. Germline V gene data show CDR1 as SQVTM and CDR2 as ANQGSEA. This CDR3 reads CSVGEGRETQYF. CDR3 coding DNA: TGCAGCGTTGGAGAGGGGAGGGAGACCCAGTACTTC.

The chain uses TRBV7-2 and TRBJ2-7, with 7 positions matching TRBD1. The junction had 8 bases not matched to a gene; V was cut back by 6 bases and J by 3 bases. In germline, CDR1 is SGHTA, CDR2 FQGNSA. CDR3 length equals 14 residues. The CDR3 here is CASSTGTVNYEQYF. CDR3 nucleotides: TGTGCCAGCAGTACCGGGACAGTCAACTACGAGCAGTACTTC.

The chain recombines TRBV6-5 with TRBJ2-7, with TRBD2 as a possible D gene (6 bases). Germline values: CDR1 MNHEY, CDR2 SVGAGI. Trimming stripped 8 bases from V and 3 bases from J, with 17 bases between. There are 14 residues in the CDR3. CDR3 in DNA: TGTGCCAGCTCTTTCAGGGATAGCGGCTACGAGCAGTACTTC. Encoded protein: CASSFRDSGYEQYF.

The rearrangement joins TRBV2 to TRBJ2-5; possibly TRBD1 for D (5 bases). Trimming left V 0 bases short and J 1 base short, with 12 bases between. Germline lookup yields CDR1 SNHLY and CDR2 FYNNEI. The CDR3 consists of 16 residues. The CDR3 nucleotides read TGTGCCAGCAGTGAAGCGCTTGGGGCAGCCCAAGAGACCCAGTACTTC. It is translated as CASSEALGAAQETQYF.

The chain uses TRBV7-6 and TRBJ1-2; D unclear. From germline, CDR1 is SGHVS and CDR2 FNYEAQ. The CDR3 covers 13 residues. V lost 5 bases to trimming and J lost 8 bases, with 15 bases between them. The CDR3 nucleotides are TGTGCCAGCAGCCCCGTCTGGTCGGGGGGCTACACCTTC. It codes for CASSPVWSGGYTF.